The 11 T cell receptor beta chains below all came from one sample that was sequenced in a study of neurological immune-mediated disorders. MiXCR, applied by TCRdb to the 5' RACE reads, yields one record per CDR3 protein. Among 55,000 to 70,000 distinct CDR3 sequences listed, roughly 3.6% were seen once. Sequencing was performed on PBMCs. These receptors all stem from a man aged 25 to 40 with multiple sclerosis.

This clonotype occurred many times. This chain links TRBV6-6 with TRBJ2-7; possible D gene TRBD1, 5 bases. The V end lost 0 bases, the J end lost 0 bases, and 6 bases lay between the germline ends. The CDR3 is 14 residues long. Per germline, CDR1 MNHNY and CDR2 SVGAGI (reference sequence). This CDR3 reads CASSYSDNSYEQYF. The DNA for the CDR3 is TGTGCCAGCAGTTACTCGGACAACTCCTACGAGCAGTACTTC.

This clonotype has a count of ten or more. This chain joins TRBV20-1 and TRBJ2-1; D remains unclear. Germline values: CDR1 DFQATT, CDR2 SNEGSKA (reference sequence). V was pared by 7 bases and J by 4 bases, with 8 bases between. The CDR3 length is 11 residues. In DNA form, the CDR3 reads TGCAGTGTTAATACGTACAATGAGCAGTTCTTC. It specifies CSVNTYNEQFF.

This clonotype was counted a few times. This chain uses TRBV5-1 with TRBJ2-5; the D gene is possibly TRBD1 (5 bases). CDR1 is SGHRS, CDR2 YFSETQ, per germline. This CDR3 comprises 12 residues. V gave up 0 bases and J gave up 13 bases, with 13 bases separating them. The CDR3 nucleotides are TGCGCCAGCAGCTTGGGACAGTCACTAATGTACTTC. It specifies CASSLGQSLMYF. Drawing the rest from reference TRBV5-1 and TRBJ2-5, the complete variable domain is KAGVTQTPRYLIKTRGQQVTLSCSPISGHRSVSWYQQTPGQGLQFLFEYFSETQRNKGNFPGRFSGRQFSNSRSEMNVSTLELGDSALYLCASSLGQSLMYFGPGTRLLVL.

In the case of this clonotype: Given a much more abundant clone one base away, this may be a read error. V usage is TRBV2 and J usage is TRBJ1-5; TRBD1 agrees at 7 bases. This CDR3 region has 14 residues. The V segment lost 4 bases and the J segment 5 bases; nucleotides outside the gene matches: 5. Germline lookup yields CDR1 SNHLY and CDR2 FYNNEI. This CDR3 is CASSGDRDYQPQHF. CDR3 DNA: TGTGCCAGCAGTGGGGACAGAGATTATCAGCCCCAGCATTTT.

This clonotype occurred a few times. The junction and the germline gene differ at one end; a read error may be behind it. The rearrangement links TRBV7-3 to TRBJ2-3; D is unclear. The length of the CDR3 is 14 residues. CDR1 and CDR2 (germline): SGHTA, FQGTGA. CDR3 protein: CASSSGANSDTQCF. Written as DNA, the CDR3 is TGTGCCAGCAGCTCAGGAGCGAATTCAGATACGCAGTGTTTT.

In its sample, this clonotype was seen many times. The chain combines TRBV5-1 with TRBJ1-1, with D perhaps matching TRBD1 (5 bases). Germline lookup yields CDR1 SGHRS and CDR2 YFSETQ. The CDR3 covers 12 residues. Between the trimmed V and J ends, which lost 4 bases and 5 bases, there was a span of 9 bases. The CDR3 loop is CASSRDLTEAFF. Written as DNA, the CDR3 is TGCGCCAGCAGCCGGGACCTAACTGAAGCTTTCTTT.

This clonotype was recorded at least ten times. The V gene is TRBV14, the J gene TRBJ2-1; weak D call: TRBD1 (5 bases). Between the trimmed V and J ends, which lost 2 bases and 0 bases, there was a span of 11 bases. Germline CDR1 is SGHDN and CDR2 is FVKESK. The CDR3 length is 16 residues. The CDR3 coding sequence is TGTGCCAGCAGCCAACGCAGGGTCCTCTCCTACAATGAGCAGTTCTTC. This translates into CASSQRRVLSYNEQFF.

At least ten counts were recorded for this clonotype. The chain joins TRBV7-2 to TRBJ2-7, with D hard to call. V was pared by 4 bases and J by 3 bases, with 10 bases between. The CDR3 extends over 13 amino acids. Germline V lookup: CDR1 SGHTA, CDR2 FQGNSA. The DNA of the CDR3 is TGTGCCAGCAGCTCCCGAAGTTACTACGAGCAGTACTTC. Protein: CASSSRSYYEQYF.

This clonotype was counted ten times or more. V and J are TRBV20-1 and TRBJ1-1; D gene unclear. The germline CDR1 and CDR2 sequences are DFQATT and SNEGSKA (reference sequence). The CDR3 length is 14 residues. The V end lost 0 bases, the J end lost 1 base, and 9 bases lay between the germline ends. CDR3 loop: CSARDRTGNTEAFF. The CDR3 nucleotides read TGCAGTGCTAGAGATCGTACGGGGAACACTGAAGCTTTCTTT.

Many counts were recorded for this clonotype. The rearrangement joins TRBV20-1 to TRBJ2-1; 10 bases line up with TRBD2. The germline CDR1 and CDR2 sequences are DFQATT and SNEGSKA (reference sequence). J was trimmed by 6 bases and V by 2 bases; bases with no gene match: 7. The CDR3 has 15 residues. The CDR3 DNA follows: TGCAGTGCTAGACACCTAGCGGGGGAACGCAATGAGCAGTTCTTC. Translated: CSARHLAGERNEQFF.

This clonotype was counted ten times or more. As DNA, the CDR3 is TGCGCCAGCAGCTTGGAGGTCAGAGAGAACACCGGGGAGCTGTTTTTT. As protein: CASSLEVRENTGELFF. The chain recombines TRBV5-1 with TRBJ2-2, with D hard to call. From germline, CDR1 is SGHRS and CDR2 YFSETQ. CDR3 size: 16 residues. Between the trimmed V and J ends, which lost 0 bases and 1 base, there was a span of 10 bases.